This T cell receptor (beta chain) comes out of a study of shared clonotypes between healthy human individuals. This CDR3 has 12 amino acids. The V end was cut by 6 bases, the J end by 7 bases, with 11 bases between. The germline V gene encodes CDR1 SNHLY and CDR2 FYNNEI. Clones were read by immunoSEQ multiplex PCR, and TCRdb kept only the in-frame ones, dropping some. This table holds over 400,000 clones, 70% to 85% found once. This clonotype was obtained from a woman aged 40 to 50 in good health. Some clones in this sample may be carry-over from other donors' samples. V and J are TRBV2 and TRBJ2-3; unclear D gene. Sequencing used PBMCs. CDR3 coding DNA: TGTGCCAGCAGGGACGACTCCCATACGCAGTATTTT. As protein: CASRDDSHTQYF.